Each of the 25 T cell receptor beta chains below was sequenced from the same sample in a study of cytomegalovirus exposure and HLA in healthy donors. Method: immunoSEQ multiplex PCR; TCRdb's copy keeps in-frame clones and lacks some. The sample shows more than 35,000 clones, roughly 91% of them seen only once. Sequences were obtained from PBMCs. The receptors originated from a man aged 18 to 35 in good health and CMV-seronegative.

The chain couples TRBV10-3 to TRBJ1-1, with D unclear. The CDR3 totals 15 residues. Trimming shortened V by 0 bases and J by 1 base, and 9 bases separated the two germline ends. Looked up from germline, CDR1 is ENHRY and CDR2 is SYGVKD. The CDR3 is CAISESAGSNTEAFF. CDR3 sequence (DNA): TGTGCCATCAGTGAGTCTGCGGGGTCGAACACTGAAGCTTTCTTT.

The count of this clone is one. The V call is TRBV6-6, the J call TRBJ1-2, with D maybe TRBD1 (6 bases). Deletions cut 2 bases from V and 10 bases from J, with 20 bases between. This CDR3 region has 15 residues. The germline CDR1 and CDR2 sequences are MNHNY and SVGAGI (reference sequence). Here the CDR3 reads CASSYTTRGAEDYTF. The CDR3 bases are TGTGCCAGCAGTTACACCACCAGGGGAGCCGAGGACTACACCTTC.

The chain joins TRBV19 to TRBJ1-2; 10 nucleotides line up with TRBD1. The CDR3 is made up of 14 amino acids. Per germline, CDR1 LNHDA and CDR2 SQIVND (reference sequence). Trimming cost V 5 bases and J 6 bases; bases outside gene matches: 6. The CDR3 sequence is CASSDRGLRDGYTF. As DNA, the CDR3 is TGTGCCAGTAGTGACAGGGGGCTAAGGGATGGCTACACCTTC.

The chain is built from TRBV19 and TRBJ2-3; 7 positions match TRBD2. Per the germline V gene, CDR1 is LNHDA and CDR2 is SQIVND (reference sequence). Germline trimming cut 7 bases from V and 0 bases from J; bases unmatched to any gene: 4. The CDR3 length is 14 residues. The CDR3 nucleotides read TGTGCCAGTAAAGACGGGGGGAGCACAGATACGCAGTATTTT. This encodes CASKDGGSTDTQYF. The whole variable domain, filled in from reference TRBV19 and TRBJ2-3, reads DGGITQSPKYLFRKEGQNVTLSCEQNLNHDAMYWYRQDPGQGLRLIYYSQIVNDFQKGDIAEGYSVSREKKESFPLTVTSAQKNPTAFYLCASKDGGSTDTQYFGPGTRLTVL.

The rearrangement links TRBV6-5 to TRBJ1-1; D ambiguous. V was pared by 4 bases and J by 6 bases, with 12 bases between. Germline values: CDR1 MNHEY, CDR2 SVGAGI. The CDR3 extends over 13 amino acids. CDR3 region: CASSWEVGPEAFF. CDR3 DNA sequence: TGTGCCAGCAGTTGGGAGGTGGGCCCTGAAGCTTTCTTT.

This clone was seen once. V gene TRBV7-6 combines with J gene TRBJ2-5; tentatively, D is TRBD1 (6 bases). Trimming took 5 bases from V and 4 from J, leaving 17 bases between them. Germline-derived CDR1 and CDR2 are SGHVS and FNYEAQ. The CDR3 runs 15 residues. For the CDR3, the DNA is TGTGCCAGCAGCGCCGTGGGGGCTTCGGGAGAGACCCAGTACTTC. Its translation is CASSAVGASGETQYF.

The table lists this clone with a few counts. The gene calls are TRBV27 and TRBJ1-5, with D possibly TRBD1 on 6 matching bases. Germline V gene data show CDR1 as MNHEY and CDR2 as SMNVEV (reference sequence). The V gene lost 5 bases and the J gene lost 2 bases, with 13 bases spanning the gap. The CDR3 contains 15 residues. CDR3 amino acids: CASSTRGLGNQPQHF. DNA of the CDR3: TGTGCCAGCAGTACCAGGGGATTGGGCAATCAGCCCCAGCATTTT.

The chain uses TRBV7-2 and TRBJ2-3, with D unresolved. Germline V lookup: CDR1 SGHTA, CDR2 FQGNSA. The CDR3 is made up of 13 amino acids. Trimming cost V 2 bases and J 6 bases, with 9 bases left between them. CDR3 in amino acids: CASSLPVLDTQYF. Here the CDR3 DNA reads TGTGCCAGCAGCTTACCAGTCCTGGATACGCAGTATTTT. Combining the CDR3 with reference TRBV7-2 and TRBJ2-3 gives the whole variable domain GAGVSQSPSNKVTEKGKDVELRCDPISGHTALYWYRQSLGQGLEFLIYFQGNSAPDKSGLPSDRFSAERTGGSVSTLTIQRTQQEDSAVYLCASSLPVLDTQYFGPGTRLTVL.

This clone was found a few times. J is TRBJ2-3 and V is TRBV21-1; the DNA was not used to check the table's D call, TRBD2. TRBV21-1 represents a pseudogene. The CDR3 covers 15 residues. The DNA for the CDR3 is TGTGCCAGCAGCCCTCGTGAGGGAATGAAAGATACGCAGTATTTT. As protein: CASSPREGMKDTQYF.

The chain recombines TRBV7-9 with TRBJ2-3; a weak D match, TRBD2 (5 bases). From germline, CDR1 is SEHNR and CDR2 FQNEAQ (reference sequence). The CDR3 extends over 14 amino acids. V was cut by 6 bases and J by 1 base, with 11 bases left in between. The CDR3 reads CASSSNSGTDTQYF. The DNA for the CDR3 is TGTGCCAGCAGTAGTAATAGCGGCACAGATACGCAGTATTTT. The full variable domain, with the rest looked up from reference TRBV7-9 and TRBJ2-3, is DTGVSQNPRHKITKRGQNVTFRCDPISEHNRLYWYRQTLGQGPEFLTYFQNEAQLEKSRLLSDRFSAERPKGSFSTLEIQRTEQGDSAMYLCASSSNSGTDTQYFGPGTRLTVL.

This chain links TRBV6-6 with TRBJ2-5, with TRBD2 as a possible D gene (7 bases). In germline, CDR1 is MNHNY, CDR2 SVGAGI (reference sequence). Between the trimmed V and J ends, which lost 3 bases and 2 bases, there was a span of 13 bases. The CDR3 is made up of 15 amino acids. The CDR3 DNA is TGTGCCAGCAGTTATTCCGGGGGGCCACAAGAGACCCAGTACTTC. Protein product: CASSYSGGPQETQYF.

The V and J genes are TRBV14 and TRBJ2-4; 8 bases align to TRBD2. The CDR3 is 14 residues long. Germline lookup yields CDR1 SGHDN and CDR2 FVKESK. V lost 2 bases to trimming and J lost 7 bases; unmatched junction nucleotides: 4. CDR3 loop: CASSQSGGTNIQYF. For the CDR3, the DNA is TGTGCCAGCAGCCAATCGGGGGGGACGAACATTCAGTACTTC.

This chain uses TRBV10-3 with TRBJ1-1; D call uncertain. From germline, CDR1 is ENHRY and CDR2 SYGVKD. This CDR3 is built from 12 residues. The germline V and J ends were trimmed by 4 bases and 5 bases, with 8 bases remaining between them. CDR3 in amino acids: CAISGGGTEAFF. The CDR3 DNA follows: TGTGCCATCAGTGGGGGAGGAACTGAAGCTTTCTTT.

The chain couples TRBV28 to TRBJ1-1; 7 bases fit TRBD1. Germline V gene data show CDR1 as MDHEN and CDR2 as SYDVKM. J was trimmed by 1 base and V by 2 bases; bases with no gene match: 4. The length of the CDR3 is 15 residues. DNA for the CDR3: TGTGCCAGCAGTTTAGCGGGACAGAGGAACACTGAAGCTTTCTTT. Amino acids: CASSLAGQRNTEAFF.

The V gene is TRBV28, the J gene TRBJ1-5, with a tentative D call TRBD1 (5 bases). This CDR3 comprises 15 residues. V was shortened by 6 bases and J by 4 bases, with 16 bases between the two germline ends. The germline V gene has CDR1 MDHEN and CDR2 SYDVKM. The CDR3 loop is CASRNGGRDNQPQHF. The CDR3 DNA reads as TGTGCCAGCAGGAATGGGGGGAGGGATAATCAGCCCCAGCATTTT.

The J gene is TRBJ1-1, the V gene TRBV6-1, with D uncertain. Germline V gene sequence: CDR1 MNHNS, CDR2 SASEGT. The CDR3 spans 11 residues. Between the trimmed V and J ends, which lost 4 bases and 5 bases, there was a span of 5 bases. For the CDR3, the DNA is TGTGCCAGCAGTGTCTTAACTGAAGCTTTCTTT. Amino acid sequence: CASSVLTEAFF.

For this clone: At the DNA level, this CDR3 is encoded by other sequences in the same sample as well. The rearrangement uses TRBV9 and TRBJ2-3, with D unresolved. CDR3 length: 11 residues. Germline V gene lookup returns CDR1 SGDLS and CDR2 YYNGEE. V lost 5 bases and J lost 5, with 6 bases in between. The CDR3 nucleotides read TGTGCCAGCAGGAACGGAGATACGCAGTATTTT. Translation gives CASRNGDTQYF.

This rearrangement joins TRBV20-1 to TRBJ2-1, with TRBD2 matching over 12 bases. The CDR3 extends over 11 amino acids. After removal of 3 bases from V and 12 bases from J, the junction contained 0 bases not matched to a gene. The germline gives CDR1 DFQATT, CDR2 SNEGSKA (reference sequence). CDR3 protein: CSARGLAGQFF. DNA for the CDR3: TGCAGTGCTAGGGGACTAGCGGGGCAGTTCTTC.

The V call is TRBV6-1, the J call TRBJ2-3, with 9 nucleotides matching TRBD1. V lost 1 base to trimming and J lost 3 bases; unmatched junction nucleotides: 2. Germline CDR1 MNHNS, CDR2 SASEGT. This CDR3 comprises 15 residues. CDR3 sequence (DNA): TGTGCCAGCAGTGAAGGACAGGGGGTAACAGATACGCAGTATTTT. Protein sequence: CASSEGQGVTDTQYF.

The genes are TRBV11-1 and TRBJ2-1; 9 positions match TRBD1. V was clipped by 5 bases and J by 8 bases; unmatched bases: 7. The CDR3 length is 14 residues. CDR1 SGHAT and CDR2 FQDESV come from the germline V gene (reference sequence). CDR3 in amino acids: CASSRGQGEDEQFF. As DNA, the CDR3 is TGTGCCAGCAGCCGGGGACAGGGAGAGGATGAGCAGTTCTTC.

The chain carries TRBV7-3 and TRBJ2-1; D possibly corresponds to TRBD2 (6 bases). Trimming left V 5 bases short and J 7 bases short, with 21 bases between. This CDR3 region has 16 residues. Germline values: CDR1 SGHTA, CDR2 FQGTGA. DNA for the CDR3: TGTGCCAGCAGCCCACGCCGGTCAGCGGGTAGGAATGAGCAGTTCTTC. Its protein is CASSPRRSAGRNEQFF.

The CDR3 protein is CASSGGVSISNQPQHF. For the CDR3, the DNA is TGTGCCAGCAGCGGAGGGGTCTCGATTAGCAATCAGCCCCAGCATTTT. This chain links TRBV5-5 with TRBJ1-5; D possibly corresponds to TRBD1 (5 bases). The V gene lost 4 bases and the J gene lost 0 bases, with 14 bases spanning the gap. This CDR3 comprises 16 residues. Germline loops: CDR1 SGHKS, CDR2 YYEKEE (reference sequence).

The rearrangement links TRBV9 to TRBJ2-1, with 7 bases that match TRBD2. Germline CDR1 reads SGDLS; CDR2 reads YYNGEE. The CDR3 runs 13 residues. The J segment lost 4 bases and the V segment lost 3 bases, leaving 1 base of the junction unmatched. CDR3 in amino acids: CASSAGGYNEQFF. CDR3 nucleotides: TGTGCCAGCAGCGCGGGGGGATACAATGAGCAGTTCTTC.

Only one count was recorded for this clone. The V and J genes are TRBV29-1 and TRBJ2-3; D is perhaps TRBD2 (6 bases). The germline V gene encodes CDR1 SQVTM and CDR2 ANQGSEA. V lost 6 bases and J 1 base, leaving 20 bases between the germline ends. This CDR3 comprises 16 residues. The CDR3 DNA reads TGCAGCGTGATTGATCCTACCGGGACTCGCACAGATACGCAGTATTTT. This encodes CSVIDPTGTRTDTQYF.

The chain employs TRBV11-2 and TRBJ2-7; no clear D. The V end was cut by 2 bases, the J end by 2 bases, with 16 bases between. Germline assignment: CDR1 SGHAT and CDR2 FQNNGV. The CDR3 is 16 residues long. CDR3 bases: TGTGCCAGCAGCTTACCCGTCATGGCCGTAACCTACGAGCAGTACTTC. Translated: CASSLPVMAVTYEQYF. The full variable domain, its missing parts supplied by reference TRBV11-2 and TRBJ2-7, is EAGVAQSPRYKIIEKRQSVAFWCNPISGHATLYWYQQILGQGPKLLIQFQNNGVVDDSQLPKDRFSAERLKGVDSTLKIQPAKLEDSAVYLCASSLPVMAVTYEQYFGPGTRLTVT.